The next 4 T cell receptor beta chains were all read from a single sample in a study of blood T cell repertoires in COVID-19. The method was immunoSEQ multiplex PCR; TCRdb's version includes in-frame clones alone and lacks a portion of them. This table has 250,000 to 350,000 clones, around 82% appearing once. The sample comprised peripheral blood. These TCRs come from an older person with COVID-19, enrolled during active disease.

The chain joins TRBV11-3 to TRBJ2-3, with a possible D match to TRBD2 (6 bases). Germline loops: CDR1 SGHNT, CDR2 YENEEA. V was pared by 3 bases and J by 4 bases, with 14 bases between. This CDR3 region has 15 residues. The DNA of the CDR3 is TGTGCCAGCAGCTTGGGGGGATTGGTTGCAGATACGCAGTATTTT. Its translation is CASSLGGLVADTQYF.

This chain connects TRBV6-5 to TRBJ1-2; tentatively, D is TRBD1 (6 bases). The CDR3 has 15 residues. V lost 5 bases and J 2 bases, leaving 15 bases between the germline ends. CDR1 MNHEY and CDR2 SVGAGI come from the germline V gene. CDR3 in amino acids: CASSQTAGTNYGYTF. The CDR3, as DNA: TGTGCCAGCAGTCAAACGGCCGGGACAAACTATGGCTACACCTTC.

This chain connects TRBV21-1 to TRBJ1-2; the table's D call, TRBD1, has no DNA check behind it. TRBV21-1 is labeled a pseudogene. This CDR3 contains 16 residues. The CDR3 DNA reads TGTGCCAGCAGCAAATTTCAGGGCAGGGGGGTCAATGGCTACACCTTC. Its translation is CASSKFQGRGVNGYTF.

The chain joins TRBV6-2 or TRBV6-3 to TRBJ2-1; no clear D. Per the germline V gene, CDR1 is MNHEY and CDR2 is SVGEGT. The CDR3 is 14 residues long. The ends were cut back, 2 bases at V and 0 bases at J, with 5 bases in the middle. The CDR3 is CASSYGSSYNEQFF. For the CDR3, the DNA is TGTGCCAGCAGTTACGGCAGCTCCTACAATGAGCAGTTCTTC.